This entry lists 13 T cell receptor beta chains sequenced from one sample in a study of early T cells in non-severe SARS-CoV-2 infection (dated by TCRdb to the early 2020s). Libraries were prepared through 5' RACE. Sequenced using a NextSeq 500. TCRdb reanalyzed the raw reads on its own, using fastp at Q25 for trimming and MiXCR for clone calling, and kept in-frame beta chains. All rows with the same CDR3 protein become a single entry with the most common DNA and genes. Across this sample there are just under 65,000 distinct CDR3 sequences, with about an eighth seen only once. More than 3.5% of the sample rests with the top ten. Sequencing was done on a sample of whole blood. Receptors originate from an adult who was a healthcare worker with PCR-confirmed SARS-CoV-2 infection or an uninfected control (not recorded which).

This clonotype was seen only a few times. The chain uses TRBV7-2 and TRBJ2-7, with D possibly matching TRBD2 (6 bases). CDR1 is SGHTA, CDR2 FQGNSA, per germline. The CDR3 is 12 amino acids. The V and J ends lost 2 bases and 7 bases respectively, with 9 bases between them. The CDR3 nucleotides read TGTGCCAGCAGCTTAAGCCGGGGGGAGCAGTACTTC. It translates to CASSLSRGEQYF.

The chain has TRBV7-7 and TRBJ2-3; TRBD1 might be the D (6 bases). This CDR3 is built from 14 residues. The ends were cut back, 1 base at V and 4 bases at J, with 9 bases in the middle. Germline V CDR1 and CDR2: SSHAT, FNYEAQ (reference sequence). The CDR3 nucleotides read TGTGCCAGCAGCTTAGAGGCAGGGGCAGATACGCAGTATTTT. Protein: CASSLEAGADTQYF. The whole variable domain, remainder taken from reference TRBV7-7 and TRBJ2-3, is GAGVSQSPRYKVTKRGQDVTLRCDPISSHATLYWYQQALGQGPEFLTYFNYEAQPDKSGLPSDRFSAERPEGSISTLTIQRTEQRDSAMYRCASSLEAGADTQYFGPGTRLTVL.

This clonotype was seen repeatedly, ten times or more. CDR3 protein: CASSYSMDGIYEQYF. For the CDR3, the DNA is TGTGCCAGCAGTTACTCGATGGACGGAATCTACGAGCAGTACTTC. The J gene is TRBJ2-7, the V gene TRBV6-2 or TRBV6-3; D is ambiguous. Per the germline V gene, CDR1 is MNHEY and CDR2 is SVGEGT. Trimming shortened V by 0 bases and J by 3 bases, and 12 bases separated the two germline ends. The CDR3 consists of 15 residues.

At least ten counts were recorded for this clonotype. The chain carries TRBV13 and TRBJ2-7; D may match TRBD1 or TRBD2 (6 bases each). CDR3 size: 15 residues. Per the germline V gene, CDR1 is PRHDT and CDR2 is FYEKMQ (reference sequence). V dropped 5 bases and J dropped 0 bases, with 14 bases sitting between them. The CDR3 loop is CASSRGTYDSYEQYF. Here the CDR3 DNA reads TGTGCCAGCAGCCGCGGGACATACGACTCCTACGAGCAGTACTTC.

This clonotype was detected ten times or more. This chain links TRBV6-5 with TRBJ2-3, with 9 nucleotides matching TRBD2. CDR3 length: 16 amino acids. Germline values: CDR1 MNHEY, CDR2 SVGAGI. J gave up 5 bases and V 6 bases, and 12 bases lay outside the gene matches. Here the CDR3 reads CASRASGGLRVDTQYF. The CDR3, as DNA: TGTGCCAGCAGAGCGAGCGGGGGGCTTAGGGTAGATACGCAGTATTTT.

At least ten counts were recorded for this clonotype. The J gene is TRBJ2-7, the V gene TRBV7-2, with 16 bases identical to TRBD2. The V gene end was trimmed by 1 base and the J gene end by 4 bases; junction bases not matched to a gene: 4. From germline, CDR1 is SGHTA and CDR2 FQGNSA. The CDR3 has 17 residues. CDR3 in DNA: TGTGCCAGCAGCTTAGAGGGACTAGCGGGGGGGCCGTACGAGCAGTACTTC. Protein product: CASSLEGLAGGPYEQYF.

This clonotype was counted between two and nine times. CDR3 in DNA: TGTGCCAGTAGCAAGGGGAACACCGGGGAGCTGTTTTTT. Its protein product is CASSKGNTGELFF. The chain recombines TRBV19 with TRBJ2-2; D uncertain. Trimming shortened V by 6 bases and J by 1 base, and 6 bases separated the two germline ends. The CDR3 totals 13 residues. Germline values: CDR1 LNHDA, CDR2 SQIVND (reference sequence).

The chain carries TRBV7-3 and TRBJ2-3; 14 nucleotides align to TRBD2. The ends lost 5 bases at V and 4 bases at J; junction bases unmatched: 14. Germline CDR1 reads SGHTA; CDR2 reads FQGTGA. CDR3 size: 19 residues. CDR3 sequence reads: CASSPTPTTSGGESDTQYF. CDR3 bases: TGTGCCAGCAGCCCAACTCCCACGACTAGCGGGGGGGAGTCAGATACGCAGTATTTT.

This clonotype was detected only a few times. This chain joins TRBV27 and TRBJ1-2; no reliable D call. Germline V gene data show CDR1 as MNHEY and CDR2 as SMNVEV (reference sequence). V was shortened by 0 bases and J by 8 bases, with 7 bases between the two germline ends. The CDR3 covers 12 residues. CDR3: CASSLSGHGYTF. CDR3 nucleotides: TGTGCCAGCAGTTTATCAGGGCACGGCTACACCTTC.

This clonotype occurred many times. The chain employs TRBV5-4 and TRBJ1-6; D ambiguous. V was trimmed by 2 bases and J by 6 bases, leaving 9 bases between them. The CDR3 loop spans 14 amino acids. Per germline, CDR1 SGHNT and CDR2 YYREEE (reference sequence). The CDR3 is CASSLPQSNSPLHF. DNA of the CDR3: TGTGCCAGCAGCTTACCACAGAGTAATTCACCCCTCCACTTT.

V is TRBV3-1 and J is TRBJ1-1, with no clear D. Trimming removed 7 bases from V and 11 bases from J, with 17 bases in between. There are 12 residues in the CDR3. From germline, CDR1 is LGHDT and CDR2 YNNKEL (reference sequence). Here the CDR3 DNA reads TGTGCCAGCACCTCCCCTGACTTGGGCGCTTTCTTT. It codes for CASTSPDLGAFF.

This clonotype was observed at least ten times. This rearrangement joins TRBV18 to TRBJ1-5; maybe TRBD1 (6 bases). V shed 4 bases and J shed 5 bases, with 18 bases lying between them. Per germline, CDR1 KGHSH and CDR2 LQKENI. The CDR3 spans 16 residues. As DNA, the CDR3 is TGTGCCAGCTCACTGACCGCGGGGGGCATTTATCAGCCCCAGCATTTT. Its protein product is CASSLTAGGIYQPQHF. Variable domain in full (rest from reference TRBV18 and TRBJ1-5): NAGVMQNPRHLVRRRGQEARLRCSPMKGHSHVYWYRQLPEEGLKFMVYLQKENIIDESGMPKERFSAEFPKEGPSILRIQQVVRGDSAAYFCASSLTAGGIYQPQHFGDGTRLSIL.

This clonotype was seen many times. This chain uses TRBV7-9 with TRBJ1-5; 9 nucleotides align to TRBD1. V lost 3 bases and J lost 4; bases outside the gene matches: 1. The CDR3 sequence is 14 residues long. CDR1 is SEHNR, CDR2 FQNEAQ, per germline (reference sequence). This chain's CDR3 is CASSLGQGNQPQHF. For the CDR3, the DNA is TGTGCCAGCAGCTTGGGACAGGGTAATCAGCCCCAGCATTTT.